This passage covers 21 T cell receptor beta chains from one sample sequenced in a study of cytomegalovirus exposure and HLA in healthy donors. PCR used 60 Vbeta primers and 13 Jbeta primers. The assay was immunoSEQ multiplex PCR, and TCRdb's table has in-frame clones only and misses some. Of about 190,000 clones detected, around 84% appear once; the ten largest clones hold 1%. Input material: PBMCs. Source of these receptors: a boy between 2 and 10 years old in good health and CMV-seronegative.

J is TRBJ1-1 and V is TRBV7-9, with no clear D. V lost 5 bases and J 5 bases, leaving 15 bases between the germline ends. CDR1 is SEHNR and CDR2 is FQNEAQ in the germline V gene (reference sequence). The CDR3 length is 14 residues. The CDR3 DNA sequence: TGTGCCAGCAGCCTCCGCACCCTATATACTGAAGCTTTCTTT. It encodes CASSLRTLYTEAFF.

V usage is TRBV19 and J usage is TRBJ2-5, with 8 bases matching TRBD1. J gave up 6 bases and V 10 bases, and 10 bases lay outside the gene matches. Germline CDR1 is LNHDA and CDR2 is SQIVND (reference sequence). The CDR3 extends over 13 amino acids. The CDR3 sequence is CATLDREVKTQYF. In DNA, the CDR3 is TGTGCCACCTTGGACAGGGAAGTCAAGACCCAGTACTTC.

The genes are TRBV5-1 and TRBJ2-1; TRBD1 matches at 7 bases. Germline V lookup: CDR1 SGHRS, CDR2 YFSETQ. The CDR3 spans 14 residues. The V segment lost 4 bases and the J segment 10 bases; nucleotides outside the gene matches: 11. The CDR3 sequence is CASSPGDSRLEQFF. The CDR3 coding sequence is TGCGCCAGCAGCCCTGGGGACAGCAGATTGGAGCAGTTCTTC.

The genes are TRBV19 and TRBJ1-2; D uncertain. The V and J ends lost 3 bases and 5 bases respectively, with 16 bases between them. The CDR3 has 15 amino acids. Per the germline V gene, CDR1 is LNHDA and CDR2 is SQIVND (reference sequence). The DNA for the CDR3 is TGTGCCAGTAGTATCCAGGCCCCAGGCACTTATGGCTACACCTTC. Protein product: CASSIQAPGTYGYTF. Full variable domain (rest looked up from reference TRBV19 and TRBJ1-2): DGGITQSPKYLFRKEGQNVTLSCEQNLNHDAMYWYRQDPGQGLRLIYYSQIVNDFQKGDIAEGYSVSREKKESFPLTVTSAQKNPTAFYLCASSIQAPGTYGYTFGSGTRLTVV.

The chain is built from TRBV9 and TRBJ1-2; 8 bases map to TRBD1. With 4 bases clipped from V and 5 bases from J, the junction kept 16 bases outside the gene matches. CDR1 SGDLS and CDR2 YYNGEE come from the germline V gene. This CDR3 spans 17 amino acids. Written as DNA, the CDR3 is TGTGCCAGCAGCCCGTACTCGGCAGGGGGCTCGGGATATGGCTACACCTTC. Its translation: CASSPYSAGGSGYGYTF.

This chain joins TRBV7-8 and TRBJ2-5, with a tentative D call TRBD1 (5 bases). V lost 5 bases and J 0 bases, leaving 16 bases between the germline ends. This CDR3 has 16 amino acids. The V gene's germline CDR1 is SGHVS and CDR2 FQNEAQ. The CDR3 DNA reads TGTGCCAGCAGCCGTGGGGTGGGGCCGAACCAAGAGACCCAGTACTTC. It encodes CASSRGVGPNQETQYF.

The CDR3 region has the DNA TGTGCCAGCAGCTGGCGGACTAGCGGGAGGAACGGGGATACGCAGTATTTT. As protein: CASSWRTSGRNGDTQYF. The J gene is TRBJ2-3, the V gene TRBV7-9; 14 bases line up with TRBD2. Looked up from germline, CDR1 is SEHNR and CDR2 is FQNEAQ (reference sequence). The J segment lost 6 bases and the V segment lost 4 bases, leaving 9 bases of the junction unmatched. The CDR3 totals 17 residues.

V gene TRBV5-4 combines with J gene TRBJ1-5; D might be TRBD1 (6 bases). With 0 bases removed from V and 0 bases from J, the gap between germline ends came to 13 bases. There are 17 residues in the CDR3. CDR1 and CDR2 (germline): SGHNT, YYREEE (reference sequence). The CDR3 DNA reads TGTGCCAGCAGCTTGGACACAGGGTGGGGTAGCAATCAGCCCCAGCATTTT. It specifies CASSLDTGWGSNQPQHF.

This chain connects TRBV11-3 to TRBJ2-3, with a weak D call TRBD1 (5 bases). The CDR3 has 13 residues. CDR1 and CDR2 from the germline V gene are SGHNT and YENEEA. V was trimmed by 4 bases and J by 3 bases, leaving 8 bases between them. The CDR3 DNA sequence: TGTGCCAGCAGCTACCGACAGACAGATACGCAGTATTTT. It codes for CASSYRQTDTQYF.

The V and J genes are TRBV10-3 and TRBJ2-1; D might be TRBD2 (6 bases). Germline assignment: CDR1 ENHRY and CDR2 SYGVKD. V was shortened by 8 bases and J by 8 bases, with 22 bases between the two germline ends. The CDR3 covers 15 residues. CDR3 residues: CAIALGRLVRDEQFF. DNA of the CDR3: TGTGCCATCGCTCTCGGGAGACTAGTGAGAGATGAGCAGTTCTTC.

This rearrangement joins TRBV10-3 to TRBJ2-7, with a weak D call TRBD2 (8 bases). Germline loops: CDR1 ENHRY, CDR2 SYGVKD. Trimming shortened V by 4 bases and J by 0 bases, and 13 bases separated the two germline ends. The CDR3 runs to 15 residues. CDR3 nucleotide sequence: TGTGCCATCAGTGCAGCGGGGGACAGCTCCTACGAGCAGTACGTC. Its translation is CAISAAGDSSYEQYV.

The rearrangement uses TRBV7-9 and TRBJ2-5; 8 bases line up with TRBD1. V lost 5 bases to trimming and J lost 3 bases; unmatched junction nucleotides: 8. CDR1 and CDR2 (germline): SEHNR, FQNEAQ (reference sequence). There are 15 residues in the CDR3. This CDR3 is CASSDGSTGEETQYF. CDR3 DNA sequence: TGTGCCAGCAGCGACGGATCGACAGGGGAAGAGACCCAGTACTTC.

J is TRBJ2-5 and V is TRBV11-2; TRBD2 matches 10 bases. The CDR3 is 16 residues long. Germline V gives CDR1 SGHAT, CDR2 FQNNGV. J lost 5 bases, V lost 2 bases, and 8 bases had no gene match. The CDR3 nucleotides are TGTGCCAGCAGCTTAAACCGACTAGCGGGTATGGAGACCCAGTACTTC. It is translated as CASSLNRLAGMETQYF.

This chain joins TRBV9 and TRBJ2-3, with TRBD2 matching 12 bases. Germline CDR1 and CDR2: SGDLS and YYNGEE. With V trimmed by 4 bases and J by 2 bases, 5 bases remained unmatched. The CDR3 extends over 16 amino acids. The CDR3 protein is CASSPRTSGDTDTQYF. The CDR3 DNA reads as TGTGCCAGCAGCCCAAGGACTAGCGGGGACACAGATACGCAGTATTTT. The variable domain in full, with the rest retrieved from reference TRBV9 and TRBJ2-3, is DSGVTQTPKHLITATGQRVTLRCSPRSGDLSVYWYQQSLDQGLQFLIQYYNGEERAKGNILERFSAQQFPDLHSELNLSSLELGDSALYFCASSPRTSGDTDTQYFGPGTRLTVL.

The chain carries TRBV29-1 and TRBJ2-2, with TRBD2 matching 7 bases. V lost 4 bases and J lost 10; bases outside the gene matches: 9. Germline CDR1 is SQVTM and CDR2 is ANQGSEA. The CDR3 sequence is 13 residues long. CDR3 amino acids: CSVVTSGTEELFF. CDR3 bases: TGCAGCGTTGTGACCAGCGGGACGGAGGAGCTGTTTTTT.

V and J are TRBV6-6 and TRBJ2-2; a weak D match, TRBD1 (6 bases). The CDR3 is made up of 13 amino acids. Trimming left V 0 bases short and J 7 bases short, with 6 bases between. CDR1 is MNHNY and CDR2 is SVGAGI in the germline V gene (reference sequence). DNA of the CDR3: TGTGCCAGCAGTTACTCAGGGGGCGGGGAGCTGTTTTTT. Encoded protein: CASSYSGGGELFF.

This chain connects TRBV5-1 to TRBJ2-2; TRBD2 agrees at 15 bases. V lost 3 bases, J lost 4 bases, and 7 bases stayed unmatched. The CDR3 has 18 amino acids. Per the germline V gene, CDR1 is SGHRS and CDR2 is YFSETQ. CDR3 loop: CASSSGLAGGPRTGELFF. DNA of the CDR3: TGCGCCAGCAGCTCCGGACTAGCGGGAGGGCCGCGCACCGGGGAGCTGTTTTTT.

CDR3 protein: CASSFIYGTIYF. The CDR3 DNA is TGTGCCAGCAGCTTTATCTATGGCACCATATATTTT. The chain combines TRBV7-2 with TRBJ1-3; D unresolved. CDR3 length: 12 residues. Trimming shortened V by 3 bases and J by 9 bases, and 9 bases separated the two germline ends. Germline loops: CDR1 SGHTA, CDR2 FQGNSA.

The V and J genes are TRBV10-3 and TRBJ1-1, with D tentatively TRBD1 (5 bases). The CDR3 spans 14 residues. Germline-derived CDR1 and CDR2 are ENHRY and SYGVKD. Deletions cut 2 bases from V and 5 bases from J, with 12 bases between. The CDR3 spells CAISEIGRGTEAFF. The CDR3 region has the DNA TGTGCCATCAGTGAGATCGGGAGGGGTACTGAAGCTTTCTTT.

V usage is TRBV11-2 and J usage is TRBJ2-5, with D perhaps TRBD1 (6 bases). Trimming removed 5 bases from V and 5 bases from J, with 9 bases in between. CDR1 is SGHAT, CDR2 FQNNGV, per germline. The CDR3 length is 12 residues. CDR3 nucleotides: TGTGCCAGCAGCCGCGACAGGGAGACCCAGTACTTC. Translating gives CASSRDRETQYF.

This rearrangement joins TRBV6-6 to TRBJ2-6; D is unclear. The CDR3 sequence is 15 residues long. Trimming pared 0 bases from V and 1 base from J, leaving 4 bases between. The germline V gene encodes CDR1 MNHNY and CDR2 SVGAGI (reference sequence). CDR3 residues: CASSYSGSGANVLTF. CDR3 nucleotide sequence: TGTGCCAGCAGTTACTCCGGGTCTGGGGCCAACGTCCTGACTTTC.